This T cell receptor beta chain derives from a study of a mutant IDH1 vaccine in newly diagnosed glioma. Looking at the study overall: Patients were started on vaccination 4-6 weeks after radiotherapy alone, or with temozolomide cycles.

The germline V and J ends were trimmed by 8 bases and 1 base, with 8 bases remaining between them. The CDR3 spans 13 residues. From germline, CDR1 is SGHVS and CDR2 FNYEAQ. Remarks on this clone: Its antigen remains unidentified.

As for time point: week 23, last vaccination. All doses held 300 ug of mutant IDH1 20-mer peptide, with topical imiquimod. Using immunoSEQ multiplex PCR, the repertoire was profiled, and TCRdb retains in-frame clones only, with some absent. The sample lists roughly 36,000 clones; 88% were seen once. This rearrangement joins TRBV7-6 to TRBJ2-2; D possibly corresponds to TRBD2 (5 bases). The sample in question was PBMCs, obtained from a glioma patient whose treatment included an IDH1 peptide vaccine. This TCR came from a man aged 35 to 55 with glioma. In DNA form, the CDR3 reads TGTGCCAGCTTCGGGGAGAACACCGGGGAGCTGTTTTTT. Encoded protein: CASFGENTGELFF.